The entry below describes one T cell receptor beta chain. There are 15 residues in the CDR3. The germline V and J ends were trimmed by 0 bases and 2 bases, with 11 bases remaining between them. Germline V gene sequence: CDR1 SGHDT, CDR2 YYEEEE. The sample belongs to a study of blood T cell repertoires in COVID-19. The recovered donors of Cohort 3 showed two negative PCRs, clearance, or symptom resolution. The protocol was immunoSEQ multiplex PCR, while the TCRdb copy is restricted to in-frame clones and leaves out a portion. The sample lists under 350,000 clones, 75% to 90% occurring once. The chain combines TRBV5-6 with TRBJ1-2, with a weak D call TRBD1 (6 bases). The receptor's source is a middle-aged woman who had recovered from COVID-19. The source material was PBMCs or T cells enriched from blood (not recorded which). DNA of the CDR3: TGTGCCAGCAGCTTGGATGGGACACTGAACTATGGCTACACCTTC. Translating gives CASSLDGTLNYGYTF.